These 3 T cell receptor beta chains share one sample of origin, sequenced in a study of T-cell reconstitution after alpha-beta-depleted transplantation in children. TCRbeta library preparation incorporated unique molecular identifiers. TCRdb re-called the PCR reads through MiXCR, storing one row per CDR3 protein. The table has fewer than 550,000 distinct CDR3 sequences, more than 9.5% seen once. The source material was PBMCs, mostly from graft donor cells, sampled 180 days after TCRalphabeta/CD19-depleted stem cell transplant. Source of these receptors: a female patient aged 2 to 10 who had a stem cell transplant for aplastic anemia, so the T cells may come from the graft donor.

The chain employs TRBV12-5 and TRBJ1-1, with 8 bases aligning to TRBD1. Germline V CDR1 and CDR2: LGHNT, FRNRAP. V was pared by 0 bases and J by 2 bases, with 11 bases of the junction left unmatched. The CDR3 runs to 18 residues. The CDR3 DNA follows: TGTGCTAGTGGTTTGGTCAAAACTGGACAGGGCCTCAACACTGAAGCTTTCTTT. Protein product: CASGLVKTGQGLNTEAFF.

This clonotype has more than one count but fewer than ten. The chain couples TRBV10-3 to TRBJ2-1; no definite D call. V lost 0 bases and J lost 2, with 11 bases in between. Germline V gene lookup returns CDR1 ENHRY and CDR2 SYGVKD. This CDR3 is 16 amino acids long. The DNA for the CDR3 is TGTGCCATCAGTGAGTCTAGGGATAGGGCCTACAATGAGCAGTTCTTC. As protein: CAISESRDRAYNEQFF.

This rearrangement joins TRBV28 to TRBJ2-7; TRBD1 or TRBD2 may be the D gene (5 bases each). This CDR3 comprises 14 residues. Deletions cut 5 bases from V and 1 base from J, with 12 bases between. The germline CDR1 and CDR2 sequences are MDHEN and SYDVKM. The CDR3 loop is CASSTGTESYEQYF. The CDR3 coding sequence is TGTGCCAGCAGTACCGGGACGGAGTCCTACGAGCAGTACTTC.